This is a list of T cell receptor beta chains from one sample in a study of blood T cell repertoires in COVID-19. Sequencing used immunoSEQ multiplex PCR; TCRdb keeps in-frame clones, though not all of them. The sample lists 90,000 to 110,000 clones, approximately 90% occurring once. Sequencing was done on a sample of peripheral blood. Source of these receptors: a human donor in a cohort sampled during active COVID-19. Both conserved end residues are part of each CDR3. Each record gives: clone size, J gene, V gene, D gene, CDR3 protein, CDR3 DNA. D genes are given only for firm matches. Rows give clone size only sometimes, using once, few, many, or a class for an expanded clone.

. | TRBJ1-1 | TRBV2 | . | CASRGWSGDGNTEAFF | TGTGCCAGCAGAGGATGGTCCGGGGATGGGAACACTGAAGCTTTCTTT
. | TRBJ2-1 | TRBV7-9 | . | CASSLTRVQMNEQFF | TGTGCCAGCAGCTTAACCAGGGTACAGATGAATGAGCAGTTCTTC
. | TRBJ2-7 | TRBV5-6 | TRBD1 | CASSLGLGDRGSYEQYF | TGTGCCAGCAGCTTGGGTTTGGGGGACAGGGGGTCCTACGAGCAGTACTTC
. | TRBJ2-1 | TRBV11-3 | TRBD1 | CASSPSRDSNEQFF | TGTGCCAGCAGCCCGAGTCGGGACAGCAATGAGCAGTTCTTC
. | TRBJ2-7 | TRBV18 | TRBD1 | CASSDRGPSYEQYF | TGTGCCAGCTCAGACAGGGGGCCCTCCTACGAGCAGTACTTC
. | TRBJ2-7 | TRBV7-8 | . | CASSPSWGSYEQYF | TGTGCCAGCAGCCCCTCATGGGGCAGTTACGAGCAGTACTTC
once | TRBJ2-3 | TRBV5-1 | . | CASSLASDTQYF | TGCGCCAGCAGCTTGGCGTCAGATACGCAGTATTTT
. | TRBJ1-3 | TRBV6-5 | . | CASSYEVPQTGNTIYF | TGTGCCAGCAGTTACGAGGTCCCTCAGACTGGAAACACCATATATTTT
. | TRBJ1-1 | TRBV9 | TRBD1 | CASSPSPGQGGLGAFF | TGTGCCAGCAGCCCCTCGCCCGGACAGGGAGGCTTGGGGGCTTTCTTT
. | TRBJ1-2 | TRBV7-8 | TRBD1 | CASSLLRTGNNYGYTF | TGTGCCAGCAGCTTACTGCGGACAGGGAATAACTATGGCTACACCTTC